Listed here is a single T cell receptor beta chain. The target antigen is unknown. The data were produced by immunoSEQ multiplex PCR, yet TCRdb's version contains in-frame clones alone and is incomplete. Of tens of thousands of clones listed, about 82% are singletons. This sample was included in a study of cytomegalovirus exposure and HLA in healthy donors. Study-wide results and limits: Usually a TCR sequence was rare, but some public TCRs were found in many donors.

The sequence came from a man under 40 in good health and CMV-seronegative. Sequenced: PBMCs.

The CDR3 bases are TGTGCCAGCAGCTTAACGTTCGAGGGTGAGCAGTTCTTC. Its protein product is CASSLTFEGEQFF. The J gene is TRBJ2-1, the V gene TRBV7-3, with D tentatively TRBD2 (5 bases). Germline-derived CDR1 and CDR2 are SGHTA and FQGTGA. V was shortened by 0 bases and J by 9 bases, with 9 bases between the two germline ends. The CDR3 contains 13 residues. The whole variable domain, remainder taken from reference TRBV7-3 and TRBJ2-1, is GAGVSQTPSNKVTEKGKYVELRCDPISGHTALYWYRQSLGQGPEFLIYFQGTGAADDSGLPNDRFFAVRPEGSVSTLKIQRTERGDSAVYLCASSLTFEGEQFFGPGTRLTVL.